The 11 T cell receptor beta chains reported below all come from one sample, sequenced in a study of T cell responses to AZD1222 COVID-19 vaccine. TCRdb keeps only in-frame clones here, not all; method: immunoSEQ multiplex PCR. The sample lists around 180,000 clones; roughly nine tenths were seen once. The sequences come from peripheral blood, collected on day 0 of AZD1222 vaccination. All receptors derive from an adult in good health.

This clone was seen more than once but under ten times. This chain uses TRBV6-5 with TRBJ2-7; weak D call: TRBD2 (6 bases). V was clipped by 5 bases and J by 3 bases, with 11 bases between them. Per the germline V gene, CDR1 is MNHEY and CDR2 is SVGAGI. This CDR3 spans 13 amino acids. This CDR3 reads CASSQTSYYEQYV. As DNA, the CDR3 is TGTGCCAGCAGTCAGACTAGTTACTACGAGCAGTACGTC.

The chain has TRBV28 and TRBJ1-5, with TRBD1 matching 7 bases. Trimming removed 8 bases from V and 11 bases from J; junction bases left unmatched: 18. Germline assignment: CDR1 MDHEN and CDR2 SYDVKM. This CDR3 contains 15 residues. CDR3 sequence (DNA): TGTGCCAGCCGGGAAGACAGGGCTTTGGTCAGCGCCCAGCATTTT. The encoded protein is CASREDRALVSAQHF.

The chain carries TRBV9 and TRBJ2-4, with 9 nucleotides matching TRBD1. The germline CDR1 and CDR2 sequences are SGDLS and YYNGEE. V lost 3 bases and J lost 3; bases outside the gene matches: 7. The CDR3 has 16 residues. The CDR3 nucleotides read TGTGCCAGCAGCGGGGGACAGGGTACTGTCAAAAACATTCAGTACTTC. Encoded protein: CASSGGQGTVKNIQYF.

This chain links TRBV6-1 with TRBJ2-3; 8 nucleotides align to TRBD1. The CDR3 has 14 residues. Trimming took 2 bases from V and 3 from J; bases not matched to a gene: 1. CDR1 is MNHNS, CDR2 SASEGT, per germline. The DNA for the CDR3 is TGTGCCAGCAGTGAACAGGGGGCAACAGATACGCAGTATTTT. This codes for CASSEQGATDTQYF.

J is TRBJ2-3 and V is TRBV7-6; 8 positions match TRBD1. V lost 1 base to trimming and J lost 2 bases; unmatched junction nucleotides: 2. CDR1 and CDR2 (germline): SGHVS, FNYEAQ. This CDR3 has 15 amino acids. DNA of the CDR3: TGTGCCAGCAGCTTAGACAGGGGGTCCACAGATACGCAGTATTTT. Translating gives CASSLDRGSTDTQYF.

The J gene is TRBJ1-2, the V gene TRBV5-4; D remains unclear. Germline CDR1 reads SGHNT; CDR2 reads YYREEE (reference sequence). This CDR3 spans 13 amino acids. V was pared by 0 bases and J by 7 bases, with 10 bases between. The CDR3: CASSLGGRVGYTF. Written as DNA, the CDR3 is TGTGCCAGCAGCTTGGGGGGTCGGGTTGGCTACACCTTC. The variable domain in full, completed from reference TRBV5-4 and TRBJ1-2, reads ETGVTQSPTHLIKTRGQQVTLRCSSQSGHNTVSWYQQALGQGPQFIFQYYREEENGRGNFPPRFSGLQFPNYSSELNVNALELDDSALYLCASSLGGRVGYTFGSGTRLTVV.

V is TRBV28 and J is TRBJ2-5; D unclear. This CDR3 contains 14 residues. V was clipped by 2 bases and J by 3 bases, with 10 bases between them. From germline, CDR1 is MDHEN and CDR2 SYDVKM. As DNA, the CDR3 is TGTGCCAGCAGTTTAGGTCGGTACAAAGAGACCCAGTACTTC. Residues: CASSLGRYKETQYF.

The chain employs TRBV27 and TRBJ1-4, with D tentatively TRBD1 (6 bases). With 1 base removed from V and 4 bases from J, the gap between germline ends came to 19 bases. Germline V gene sequence: CDR1 MNHEY, CDR2 SMNVEV (reference sequence). This CDR3 spans 18 amino acids. CDR3 amino acids: CASSLYPPAGVSNEKLFF. CDR3 sequence (DNA): TGTGCCAGCAGTTTATACCCCCCGGCAGGGGTGAGTAATGAAAAACTGTTTTTT. Full variable domain (rest looked up from reference TRBV27 and TRBJ1-4): EAQVTQNPRYLITVTGKKLTVTCSQNMNHEYMSWYRQDPGLGLRQIYYSMNVEVTDKGDVPEGYKVSRKEKRNFPLILESPSPNQTSLYFCASSLYPPAGVSNEKLFFGSGTQLSVL.

The chain couples TRBV30 to TRBJ1-6; D call uncertain. The CDR3 contains 12 residues. V lost 8 bases and J lost 6, with 11 bases in between. Looked up from germline, CDR1 is GTSNPN and CDR2 is SVGIG (reference sequence). CDR3 loop: CASEVLNSPLHF. The DNA for the CDR3 is TGTGCCAGCGAGGTCCTTAATTCACCCCTCCACTTT.

The chain carries TRBV5-1 and TRBJ1-4; TRBD1 is a possible D gene (6 bases). CDR1 and CDR2 (germline): SGHRS, YFSETQ. Trimming took off 3 bases at V and 10 bases at J, with 19 bases between the two ends. CDR3 length equals 15 residues. The CDR3 is CASSWDTEGLGKLFF. The DNA of the CDR3 is TGCGCCAGCAGCTGGGACACCGAAGGGTTGGGAAAACTGTTTTTT.

This sequence joins TRBV7-9 and TRBJ2-3; 8 bases are shared with TRBD2. After removal of 5 bases from V and 9 bases from J, the junction contained 4 bases not matched to a gene. The CDR3 has 12 amino acids. CDR1 and CDR2 from the germline V gene are SEHNR and FQNEAQ (reference sequence). DNA of the CDR3: TGTGCCAGCAGCCCCGGACTAGCAACGCAGTATTTT. This sequence encodes CASSPGLATQYF. The whole variable domain, remainder taken from reference TRBV7-9 and TRBJ2-3, is DTGVSQNPRHKITKRGQNVTFRCDPISEHNRLYWYRQTLGQGPEFLTYFQNEAQLEKSRLLSDRFSAERPKGSFSTLEIQRTEQGDSAMYLCASSPGLATQYFGPGTRLTVL.